The 17 T cell receptor beta chains in this list originate from one sample, sequenced in a study of T cells in Graves' hyperthyroidism and ophthalmopathy. There were TCR beta CDR3 regions amplified from RNA transcripts. The TCR CDR3 first-round RT-PCR relied on the HTBI primer set. TCRdb redid the calling of the multiplex PCR reads with MiXCR, one entry per CDR3 protein. The data show a few hundred thousand distinct CDR3 sequences, with about 15% seen just once and 17% held by the top ten. The source material was blood. These receptors were taken from a woman under 30 with Graves' ophthalmopathy.

The sample holds a few counts of this clonotype. The V and J genes are TRBV12-3 or TRBV12-4 and TRBJ1-3, with D hard to call. This CDR3 contains 15 residues. Trimming took 3 bases from V and 0 from J, leaving 9 bases between them. The CDR3 here is CASSFGSDSGNTIYF. In nucleotides, the CDR3 is TGTGCCAGCAGTTTCGGCAGTGACTCTGGAAACACCATATATTTT.

This clonotype was picked up many times. The chain carries TRBV6-1 and TRBJ1-1; 7 positions agree with TRBD1. Trimming cost V 6 bases and J 7 bases; bases outside gene matches: 8. The CDR3 contains 13 residues. The V gene's germline CDR1 is MNHNS and CDR2 SASEGT. The CDR3 bases are TGTGCCAGCAGACCCGACAGGGTAGGTGAAGCTTTCTTT. This sequence encodes CASRPDRVGEAFF.

Many counts were recorded for this clonotype. This rearrangement joins TRBV30 to TRBJ2-1; the D gene is possibly TRBD2 (6 bases). The CDR3 sequence is 17 residues long. V was clipped by 0 bases and J by 5 bases, with 20 bases between them. Germline CDR1 is GTSNPN and CDR2 is SVGIG (reference sequence). CDR3 region: CAWSVLKWRETNNEQFF. DNA of the CDR3: TGTGCCTGGAGTGTACTCAAGTGGCGGGAAACTAACAATGAGCAGTTCTTC.

This rearrangement joins TRBV27 to TRBJ2-3; 9 bases line up with TRBD2. Trimming took 6 bases from V and 4 from J; bases not matched to a gene: 5. The germline CDR1 and CDR2 sequences are MNHEY and SMNVEV (reference sequence). The CDR3 runs 14 residues. As DNA, the CDR3 is TGTGCCAGCAGAATAGCGGGAGTAGCAGATACGCAGTATTTT. Amino acids: CASRIAGVADTQYF.

There are a few counts of this clonotype. The chain carries TRBV29-1 and TRBJ2-1; D is uncertain. There are 13 residues in the CDR3. Per the germline V gene, CDR1 is SQVTM and CDR2 is ANQGSEA. The ends were cut back, 3 bases at V and 4 bases at J, with 10 bases in the middle. The CDR3 sequence: CSVEPTTYNEQFF. As DNA, the CDR3 is TGCAGCGTTGAGCCGACCACGTACAATGAGCAGTTCTTC.

This chain uses TRBV7-9 with TRBJ1-2; D unresolved. CDR1 and CDR2 (germline): SEHNR, FQNEAQ (reference sequence). The V and J ends lost 1 base and 8 bases respectively, with 14 bases between them. There are 14 residues in the CDR3. The CDR3 loop is CASSLVGWAPGYTF. The CDR3 nucleotides read TGTGCCAGCAGCTTAGTAGGCTGGGCTCCGGGCTACACCTTC.

This clonotype was counted at least ten times. J is TRBJ1-2 and V is TRBV6-5, with 7 bases fitting TRBD1. Per the germline V gene, CDR1 is MNHEY and CDR2 is SVGAGI. V lost 1 base to trimming and J lost 8 bases; unmatched junction nucleotides: 7. This CDR3 has 14 amino acids. The CDR3 is CASSYYGTAQGYTF. CDR3 bases: TGTGCCAGCAGTTACTATGGGACAGCTCAAGGCTACACCTTC.

The chain recombines TRBV5-1 with TRBJ2-3; 8 bases are shared with TRBD2. V trimming: 1 base; J trimming: 1 base; junction bases outside the gene matches: 8. The germline V gene encodes CDR1 SGHRS and CDR2 YFSETQ. The CDR3 has 17 amino acids. CDR3 amino acids: CASSLSGGRMGTDTQYF. CDR3 DNA sequence: TGCGCCAGCAGCTTGTCAGGCGGGAGGATGGGCACAGATACGCAGTATTTT.

This clonotype was seen ten or more times. The V and J genes are TRBV6-1 and TRBJ2-1; 8 bases align to TRBD1. The J segment lost 0 bases and the V segment lost 2 bases, leaving 6 bases of the junction unmatched. The germline CDR1 and CDR2 sequences are MNHNS and SASEGT. This CDR3 has 17 amino acids. This CDR3 is CASSERGQVSSYNEQFF. In DNA form, the CDR3 reads TGTGCCAGCAGTGAAAGGGGACAGGTTAGCTCCTACAATGAGCAGTTCTTC.

This clonotype has at least ten counts. The chain employs TRBV28 and TRBJ2-1; 7 bases are a match to TRBD2. The CDR3 is made up of 14 amino acids. CDR1 and CDR2 from the germline V gene are MDHEN and SYDVKM. After removal of 5 bases from V and 9 bases from J, the junction contained 10 bases not matched to a gene. CDR3 sequence: CASSERGHAGEQFF. For the CDR3, the DNA is TGTGCCAGCAGTGAGCGGGGTCACGCGGGTGAGCAGTTCTTC. Combining the CDR3 with reference TRBV28 and TRBJ2-1 gives the whole variable domain DVKVTQSSRYLVKRTGEKVFLECVQDMDHENMFWYRQDPGLGLRLIYFSYDVKMKEKGDIPEGYSVSREKKERFSLILESASTNQTSMYLCASSERGHAGEQFFGPGTRLTVL.

This chain links TRBV2 with TRBJ2-7, with D uncertain. Between the trimmed V and J ends, which lost 4 bases and 4 bases, there was a span of 11 bases. Germline V lookup: CDR1 SNHLY, CDR2 FYNNEI. The CDR3 loop spans 13 amino acids. Written as DNA, the CDR3 is TGTGCCAGCAGTGTGCTGGCGCCTTACGAGCAGTACTTC. This sequence encodes CASSVLAPYEQYF. Full variable domain (missing parts from reference TRBV2 and TRBJ2-7): EPEVTQTPSHQVTQMGQEVILRCVPISNHLYFYWYRQILGQKVEFLVSFYNNEISEKSEIFDDQFSVERPDGSNFTLKIRSTKLEDSAMYFCASSVLAPYEQYFGPGTRLTVT.

This clonotype was counted many times. The J gene is TRBJ1-1, the V gene TRBV12-3 or TRBV12-4; D is unresolved. The CDR3 consists of 12 residues. Trimming removed 4 bases at V and 5 bases at J, with 8 bases between. The CDR3 region has the DNA TGTGCCAGCAGTTCAATGGGGACTGAAGCTTTCTTT. The encoded protein is CASSSMGTEAFF.

Here the CDR3 DNA reads TGTGCCACCCTCGTCGGGGGCCGAGCTAACTATGGCTACACCTTC. Translating it yields CATLVGGRANYGYTF. The chain carries TRBV10-3 and TRBJ1-2, with D perhaps matching TRBD1 (6 bases). The CDR3 totals 15 residues. The germline V gene has CDR1 ENHRY and CDR2 SYGVKD. V was shortened by 10 bases and J by 0 bases, with 18 bases between the two germline ends.

This clonotype was detected only a few times. The chain recombines TRBV20-1 with TRBJ2-7, with D possibly being TRBD1 or TRBD2 (5 bases each). V lost 4 bases to trimming and J lost 1 base, with 11 bases between them. Germline V lookup: CDR1 DFQATT, CDR2 SNEGSKA (reference sequence). The CDR3 loop spans 13 amino acids. The CDR3 protein is CSAIGTASYEQYF. In nucleotides, the CDR3 is TGCAGTGCTATCGGGACGGCTTCCTACGAGCAGTACTTC.

This clonotype was seen a few times. The rearrangement links TRBV5-5 to TRBJ1-4; the D gene is possibly TRBD1 (5 bases). From germline, CDR1 is SGHKS and CDR2 YYEKEE (reference sequence). Trimming pared 2 bases from V and 5 bases from J, leaving 10 bases between. The CDR3 covers 14 residues. The CDR3 nucleotides are TGTGCCAGCAGCTTTCAGTGGGGGAATGAAAAACTGTTTTTT. Its protein product is CASSFQWGNEKLFF.

The chain employs TRBV10-3 and TRBJ1-1; D gene unclear. The germline CDR1 and CDR2 sequences are ENHRY and SYGVKD. V lost 0 bases and J 2 bases, leaving 10 bases between the germline ends. The CDR3 spans 15 residues. The CDR3 spells CAISESQEGNTEAFF. The CDR3 coding sequence is TGTGCCATCAGTGAGTCTCAGGAGGGAAACACTGAAGCTTTCTTT.

This clonotype was seen a few times. The chain has TRBV7-9 and TRBJ2-1; 9 positions match TRBD2. Germline loops: CDR1 SEHNR, CDR2 FQNEAQ (reference sequence). The CDR3 length is 15 residues. Trimming took 0 bases from V and 8 from J; bases not matched to a gene: 5. CDR3 amino acids: CASSLASGSNYEQFF. The CDR3 region has the DNA TGTGCCAGCAGCTTAGCTAGCGGGAGTAATTATGAGCAGTTCTTC.